The sequence of this T cell receptor (beta chain) was determined in a study of vaccination effects on CD4 cells after COVID-19. Study outcomes and limitations: Clones arising from infection and from vaccination showed marked clonal contraction late after vaccination.

Per the germline V gene, CDR1 is LGHDT and CDR2 is YNNKEL (reference sequence). The CDR3 extends over 16 amino acids. V gave up 2 bases and J gave up 2 bases, with 16 bases separating them. Before sequencing took place, the ViraFEST assay used viral peptide pools to expand antigen-specific CD4+ T cells. Isolating CD4+ T cells followed less than 11 days of culture. Convalescent patients had PCR-confirmed SARS-CoV-2 infection between March and December 2020. The table came from immunoSEQ multiplex PCR; TCRdb's copy has only in-frame clones and leaves some out. The sample holds some 56,000 clones; 65% to 80% are singletons and the top ten take around 5.5%. Points on this clone: Antigen specificity is unknown.

The V and J genes are TRBV3-1 (or the pseudogene TRBV3-2) and TRBJ2-7; no clear D. The sequence derives from a human donor who had a prior SARS-CoV-2 infection. Material: CD4+ T cells from PBMCs cultured with HIV peptides, obtained before COVID-19 vaccination. The subset was: HIV-1 Nef peptide pool negative control/reference culture. CDR3: CASSQLGLVEAYEQYF. The DNA of the CDR3 is TGTGCCAGCAGCCAATTGGGTCTAGTGGAAGCCTACGAGCAGTACTTC.